Presented here are 10 T cell receptor beta chains from one specimen sequenced in a study of T cell repertoires in aging, cancer and after chemotherapy. Multiplex touch-down PCR with TRB-A/B primers amplified rearranged V-D-J TRB sequences. TCRdb called the multiplex PCR reads again in MiXCR, with one record for every CDR3 protein. The sample lists several thousand distinct CDR3 sequences; approximately 35% were seen once. TCR beta rearrangements were amplified from peripheral blood genomic DNA. Sequencing was done on a sample of blood. Receptor source: a human donor in good health. The donor label of this sample is uncertain.

The sample holds a few counts of this clonotype. The V gene is TRBV5-1, the J gene TRBJ1-4; weak D call: TRBD1 (5 bases). This CDR3 has 15 residues. Germline V gene sequence: CDR1 SGHRS, CDR2 YFSETQ. V was trimmed by 4 bases and J by 3 bases, leaving 13 bases between them. The CDR3 is CASSPRDRSNEKLFF. CDR3 nucleotides: TGCGCCAGCAGCCCACGGGACCGGTCTAATGAAAAACTGTTTTTT. Full variable domain (remainder filled in from reference TRBV5-1 and TRBJ1-4): KAGVTQTPRYLIKTRGQQVTLSCSPISGHRSVSWYQQTPGQGLQFLFEYFSETQRNKGNFPGRFSGRQFSNSRSEMNVSTLELGDSALYLCASSPRDRSNEKLFFGSGTQLSVL.

By share, this clonotype counts as medium-sized. The rearrangement joins TRBV6-5 to TRBJ2-6; TRBD1 agrees at 7 bases. Trimming took 5 bases from V and 1 from J; bases not matched to a gene: 11. Germline loops: CDR1 MNHEY, CDR2 SVGAGI. This CDR3 contains 18 residues. CDR3 in amino acids: CASSPAWGTASGANVLTF. Here the CDR3 DNA reads TGTGCCAGCAGTCCAGCGTGGGGGACAGCTTCTGGGGCCAACGTCCTGACTTTC.

This chain joins TRBV5-1 and TRBJ2-5, with D possibly matching TRBD1 (8 bases). V shed 7 bases and J shed 3 bases, with 22 bases lying between them. Germline loops: CDR1 SGHRS, CDR2 YFSETQ. The CDR3 spans 16 residues. The CDR3 region has the DNA TGCGCCAGCCACACGGGACAGGCCGCGGGGGAAGAGACCCAGTACTTC. Translation: CASHTGQAAGEETQYF.

By share, this clonotype counts as medium-sized. The chain links TRBV29-1 to TRBJ2-1; D is unresolved. Germline V gene lookup returns CDR1 SQVTM and CDR2 ANQGSEA. The CDR3 spans 10 residues. V was pared by 4 bases and J by 4 bases, with 2 bases between. CDR3 DNA: TGCAGCGTTGGTTACAATGAGCAGTTCTTC. Its protein product is CSVGYNEQFF.

Points on this clonotype: Relative to the germline gene, one junction end is altered; a read error may explain this. V is TRBV5-6 and J is TRBJ1-2; 8 bases map to TRBD1. This CDR3 has 15 residues. Per the germline V gene, CDR1 is SGHDT and CDR2 is YYEEEE. CDR3 sequence (DNA): TGTGCCAGCAGCCAGGGGACAGGCGACCTCTATGGCTTCACCTTC. This sequence encodes CASSQGTGDLYGFTF.

This clonotype was seen a few times. V and J are TRBV13 and TRBJ2-3; TRBD2 matches 11 bases. The germline V gene encodes CDR1 PRHDT and CDR2 FYEKMQ (reference sequence). This CDR3 region has 16 residues. V dropped 5 bases and J dropped 4; count of bases not matched to a gene: 8. The CDR3 bases are TGTGCCAGCAGCGCAACCGTAGCGGGGGGGCCAGATACGCAGTATTTT. Protein sequence: CASSATVAGGPDTQYF. Using reference TRBV13 and TRBJ2-3 for the parts outside the CDR3, the full variable domain is AAGVIQSPRHLIKEKRETATLKCYPIPRHDTVYWYQQGPGQDPQFLISFYEKMQSDKGSIPDRFSAQQFSDYHSELNMSSLELGDSALYFCASSATVAGGPDTQYFGPGTRLTVL.

This clonotype is termed medium-sized. This rearrangement joins TRBV15 to TRBJ1-4; D perhaps matches TRBD1 (5 bases). V dropped 0 bases and J dropped 16 bases, with 15 bases sitting between them. The CDR3 sequence is 13 residues long. Germline V gene data show CDR1 as LNHNV and CDR2 as YYDKDF (reference sequence). CDR3 DNA sequence: TGTGCCACCAGCAGAGATCTTGGGACCACCCCGTTTTTT. It translates to CATSRDLGTTPFF.

This clonotype was detected only once. This sequence joins TRBV12-3 or TRBV12-4 and TRBJ1-1; TRBD1 might be the D (6 bases). V lost 6 bases to trimming and J lost 1 base, with 9 bases between them. The CDR3 consists of 13 residues. This CDR3 is CASRQTGNTEAFF. In DNA form, the CDR3 reads TGTGCCAGCAGACAGACAGGGAACACTGAAGCTTTCTTT.

This clonotype is deemed medium-sized. The V and J genes are TRBV27 and TRBJ2-1; no clear D gene. Trimming took 4 bases from V and 0 from J, leaving 10 bases between them. Germline V CDR1 and CDR2: MNHEY, SMNVEV (reference sequence). This CDR3 spans 15 amino acids. As DNA, the CDR3 is TGTGCCAGCAGTTCCTGGACGAGCTCCTACAATGAGCAGTTCTTC. Amino acids: CASSSWTSSYNEQFF.

The chain uses TRBV5-6 and TRBJ2-3; D is unclear. There are 11 residues in the CDR3. V was shortened by 1 base and J by 5 bases, with 2 bases between the two germline ends. Germline values: CDR1 SGHDT, CDR2 YYEEEE. The CDR3 spells CASSLQDTQYF. DNA of the CDR3: TGTGCCAGCAGCTTGCAAGATACGCAGTATTTT.